A selection of T cell receptor beta chains follows, all from one sample in a study of control samples from healthy donors and cancer patients. Only in-frame clones appear in the TCRdb table, and some are missing; sequencing was by immunoSEQ multiplex PCR. Of 90,000 to 150,000 clones listed, 70% to 90% were seen once; the top ten hold around 3.3%. The sample taken for sequencing was blood. These receptors all stem from a middle-aged man in good health. Each CDR3 is given with its conserved first and last residue. Some rows have no size entry. The others give once, few or many, or a class for an expanded clone.

>TRBV6-5|once
CASSYATGGRQETQYF
>TRBV9|-
CASSDGGAGSDTQYF
>TRBV30|once
CAWSVTRAGAGELFF
>TRBV28|-
CASTELGFSGANVLTF
>TRBV6-4|-
CASSDSRDSTDTQYF
>TRBV28|-
CASSLLYGYTF
>TRBV24-1|-
CATSDTTLPGSAFF
>TRBV11-3|-
CASSLRMDGGYTF
>TRBV19|-
CASSGGGGNQPQHF
>TRBV6-1|-
CASSARIRDREVGREKLFF
>TRBV14|few
CASSRGLITQYF
>TRBV5-5|-
CASSLEAGKNTGELFF
>TRBV3-1/TRBV3-2|few
CASSQVGGGHSPLHF
>TRBV5-1|-
CASSLGQPSGANVLTF
>TRBV10-1|-
CASSGDRTNTGELFF
>TRBV27|-
CASSRDRGEGGSPLHF
>TRBV24-1|-
CATSDTRQGGYTF
>TRBV6-4|-
CASSRDSNQPQHF
>TRBV7-2|-
CASSQGQGAGEQYF
>TRBV4-3|once
CASSRDRTDTQYF
>TRBV4-1|-
CASSQVVAGRDEQFF
>TRBV24-1|-
CATTGQGGTGELFF
>TRBV15|-
CATSRDRGETQYF
>TRBV10-1|-
CASSESSNMRQNEAFF
>TRBV3-1/TRBV3-2|-
CASSGGTGRNTIYF
>TRBV10-2|-
CASSEDNSPLHF
>TRBV5-6|-
CASSLLGLAGGRYEQFF
>TRBV30|-
CAWSGGPDQPQHF